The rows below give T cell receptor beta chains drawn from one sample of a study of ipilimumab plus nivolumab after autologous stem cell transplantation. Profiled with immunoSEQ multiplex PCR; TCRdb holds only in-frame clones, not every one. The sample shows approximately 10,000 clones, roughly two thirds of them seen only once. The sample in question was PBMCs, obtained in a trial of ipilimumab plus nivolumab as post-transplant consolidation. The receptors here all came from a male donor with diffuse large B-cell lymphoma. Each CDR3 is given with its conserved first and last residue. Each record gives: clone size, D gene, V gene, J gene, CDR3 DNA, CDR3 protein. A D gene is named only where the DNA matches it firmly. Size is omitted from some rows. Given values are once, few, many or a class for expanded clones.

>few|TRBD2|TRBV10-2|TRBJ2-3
TGCGCCAGCAGCCTCGGACTAGCGGGGCGCACAGATACGCAGTATTTT
CASSLGLAGRTDTQYF
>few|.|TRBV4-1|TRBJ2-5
TGCGCCAGCAGCGTCGGGGCGCGGCAAGAGACCCAGTACTTC
CASSVGARQETQYF
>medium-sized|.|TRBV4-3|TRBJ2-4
TGCGCCAGCAGCCAAGTTTGGAGGTTAGCCAAAAACATTCAGTACTTC
CASSQVWRLAKNIQYF
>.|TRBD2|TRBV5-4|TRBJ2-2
TGTGCCAGCAGTGACCCCGGGACTAGCAACACCGGGGAGCTGTTTTTT
CASSDPGTSNTGELFF
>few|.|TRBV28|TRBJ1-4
TGTGCCAGCAGTTTATTGACAGCTAATGAAAAACTGTTTTTT
CASSLLTANEKLFF
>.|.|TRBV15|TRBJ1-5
TGTGCCACCAGCAGAGATTACAGGGAGGGTAGCAATCAGCCCCAGCATTTT
CATSRDYREGSNQPQHF
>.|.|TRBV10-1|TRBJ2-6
TGCGCCAGCAGTGAGCTCCGAGTTAGTGCTGGGGCCAACGTCCTGACTTTC
CASSELRVSAGANVLTF
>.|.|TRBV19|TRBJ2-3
TGTGCCAGTAGGGTTCCCGCCACAGATACGCAGTATTTT
CASRVPATDTQYF
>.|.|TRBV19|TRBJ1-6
TGTGCCAGTACCACGGACAGTCGCTCCTACTATAATTCACCCCTCCACTTT
CASTTDSRSYYNSPLHF
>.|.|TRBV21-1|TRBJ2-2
TGTGCCAGCGATCCCTCACAGGGATTTAACACCGGGGAGCTGTTTTTT
CASDPSQGFNTGELFF
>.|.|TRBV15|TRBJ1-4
TGTGCCACCAGCAGAGTAAGGGGTACTAATGAAAAACTGTTTTTT
CATSRVRGTNEKLFF
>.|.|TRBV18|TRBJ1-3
TGTGCCAGCTCACCCGGTGGACAATCCTCTGGAAACACCATATATTTT
CASSPGGQSSGNTIYF
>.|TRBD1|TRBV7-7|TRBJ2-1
TGTGCTAGCAGCTTGGGCACAGGGGTCAACAATGAGCAGTTCTTC
CASSLGTGVNNEQFF
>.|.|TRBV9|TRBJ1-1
TGTGCCAGCAGCGCCGGGATCCAGGGCACTGAAGCTTTCTTT
CASSAGIQGTEAFF
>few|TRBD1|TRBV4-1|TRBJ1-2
TGCGCCAGCAGCCAAGAGCTGGACAGGGGGGGCTATGGCTACACCTTC
CASSQELDRGGYGYTF
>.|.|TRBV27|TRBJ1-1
TGTGCCAGCAGTTTATCCCGACAGATGAACACTGAAGCTTTCTTT
CASSLSRQMNTEAFF
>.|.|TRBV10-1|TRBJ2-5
TGCGCCAGCAGTGATTGGAGACAAGAGACCCAGTACTTC
CASSDWRQETQYF
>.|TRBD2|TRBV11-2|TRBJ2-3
TGTGCCAGCAGCCGTACAGCGGGGGGGTGGACAGATACGCAGTATTTT
CASSRTAGGWTDTQYF
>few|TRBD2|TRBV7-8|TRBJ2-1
TGTGCCAGCAGCTATGGACTAGCGGGGACCTACAATGAGCAGTTCTTC
CASSYGLAGTYNEQFF
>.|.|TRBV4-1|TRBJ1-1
TGCGCCAGCAGCCCGCTCGGGCACCTGAACACTGAAGCTTTCTTT
CASSPLGHLNTEAFF
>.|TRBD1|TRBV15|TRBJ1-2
TGTGCCACCAGCAGAGATATTCAGGGGGCGGGAGCTGGCTACACCTTC
CATSRDIQGAGAGYTF
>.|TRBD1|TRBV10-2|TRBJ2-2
TGCGCCAGCAGTGAGTCCCCAGGGGGCGCGACCGGGGAGCTGTTTTTT
CASSESPGGATGELFF
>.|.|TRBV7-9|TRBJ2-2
TGTGCCAGCAGCCTTGTAGGATCCGGGGAGCTGTTTTTT
CASSLVGSGELFF
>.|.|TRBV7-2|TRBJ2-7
TGTGCCAGCAGCTTAGCGCCTTACAGCTACGAGCAGTACTTC
CASSLAPYSYEQYF
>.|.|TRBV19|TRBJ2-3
TGTGCCAGTAGCCCTAGGACTTCTCAATTCGATACGCAGTATTTT
CASSPRTSQFDTQYF
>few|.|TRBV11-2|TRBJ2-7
TGTGCCAGCAGCTTAGGGCCAGTTACTGCCTACGAGCAGTACTTC
CASSLGPVTAYEQYF
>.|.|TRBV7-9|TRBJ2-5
TGTGCCAGCAGCTTAGGTGGCGGGGTCAAGACCCAGTACTTC
CASSLGGGVKTQYF
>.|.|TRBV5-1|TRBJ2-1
TGCGCCAGCAGCTTCGACGGGACCTACAATGAGCAGTTCTTC
CASSFDGTYNEQFF
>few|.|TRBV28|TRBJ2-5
TGTGCCAGCACTGGGTACCAAGAGACCCAGTACTTC
CASTGYQETQYF
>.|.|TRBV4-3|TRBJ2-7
TGCGCCAGCAGCCAAGACCCAGGGGGGTTTATCGAGCAGTACTTC
CASSQDPGGFIEQYF
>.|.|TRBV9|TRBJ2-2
TGTGCCAGCAGCGTAGGACAGGACACCGGGGAGCTGTTTTTT
CASSVGQDTGELFF
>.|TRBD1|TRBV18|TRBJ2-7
TGTGCCAGCTCAAGCGGACAGGGGGGGACCTCCTACGAGCAGTACTTC
CASSSGQGGTSYEQYF
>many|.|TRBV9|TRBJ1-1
TGTGCCAGCGGGACCCGAGACGGGAACACTGAAGCTTTCTTT
CASGTRDGNTEAFF
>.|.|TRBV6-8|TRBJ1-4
TGTGCCAGCAGTGCTGTTTCGGGTAATGAAAAACTGTTTTTT
CASSAVSGNEKLFF
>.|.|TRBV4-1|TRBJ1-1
TGCGCCAGCAGCCAAGGCCTAGGGGGGACTGAAGCTTTCTTT
CASSQGLGGTEAFF
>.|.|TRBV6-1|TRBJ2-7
TGTGCCAGCAGTGACCGGAGTCTCCTCTACGAGCAGTACTTC
CASSDRSLLYEQYF
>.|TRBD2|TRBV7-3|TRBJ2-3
TGTGCCAGCAGCTCGGGCGGGAGAATTCGAGATACGCAGTATTTT
CASSSGGRIRDTQYF
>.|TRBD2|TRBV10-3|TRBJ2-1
TGTGCCATCAGTGACTTAGCGGGAGTCAATGAGCAGTTCTTC
CAISDLAGVNEQFF
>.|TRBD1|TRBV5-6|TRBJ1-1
TGTGCCAGCAGCCTCCGGGACAGGGACACTGAAGCTTTCTTT
CASSLRDRDTEAFF
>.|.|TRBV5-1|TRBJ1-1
TGCGCCAGCAGCTTGGTTAGGCAGGGAGGGAACACTGAAGCTTTCTTT
CASSLVRQGGNTEAFF
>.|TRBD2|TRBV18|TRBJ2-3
TGTGCCAGCTCACCCCTGACTAGCGGGGGGTTCACAGATACGCAGTATTTT
CASSPLTSGGFTDTQYF
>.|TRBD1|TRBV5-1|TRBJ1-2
TGCGCCAGCAGCTTGGGACAGGGGGAATTTGGCTACACCTTC
CASSLGQGEFGYTF
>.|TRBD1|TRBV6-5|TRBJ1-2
TGTGCCAGCAGTCCGGGACAGGCGATCTATGGCTACACCTTC
CASSPGQAIYGYTF
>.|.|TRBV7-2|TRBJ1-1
TGTGCCAGCAGCTTAGCCCGGACAGTGATGAACACTGAAGCTTTCTTT
CASSLARTVMNTEAFF
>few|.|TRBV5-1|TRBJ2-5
TGCGCCAGCAGCTTGTTTGGAGGGTCGGAGACCCAGTACTTC
CASSLFGGSETQYF
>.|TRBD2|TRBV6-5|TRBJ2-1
TGTGCCAGCAGTGTGTTAGCGGGAGGGCTTGAGCAGTTCTTC
CASSVLAGGLEQFF
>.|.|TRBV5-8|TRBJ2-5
TGTGCCAGCAACTCCCAGGGCCAGGGCCAAGAGACCCAGTACTTC
CASNSQGQGQETQYF
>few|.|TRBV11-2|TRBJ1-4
TGTGCCAGCAGCTTAGCGCCGAGGGGGACTATAGGTGAAAAACTGTTTTTT
CASSLAPRGTIGEKLFF
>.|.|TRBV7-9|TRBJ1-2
TGTGCCAGCAGCTTAGCGTCCGGGGTGCCAGCACTCGTCTATGGCTACACCTTC
CASSLASGVPALVYGYTF
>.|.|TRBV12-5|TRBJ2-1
TGTGCTAGTGGCTTGTCAGGAGCCCCTGCGGGGCAGTTCTTC
CASGLSGAPAGQFF
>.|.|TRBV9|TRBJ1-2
TGTGCCAGCAGCTCGCGGAGGGGGGGCTCCTTCTATGGCTACACCTTC
CASSSRRGGSFYGYTF
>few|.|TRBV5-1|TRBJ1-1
TGCGCCAGCAGCTTGGGGGGTGGAACTGAAGCTTTCTTT
CASSLGGGTEAFF
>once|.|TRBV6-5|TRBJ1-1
TGTGCCAGCAGCCTCGGCAGGAACACTGAAGCTTTCTTT
CASSLGRNTEAFF
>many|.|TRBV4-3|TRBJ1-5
TGCGCCAGCAGCCAAGAGGCGGGGGCGAATCAGCCCCAGCATTTT
CASSQEAGANQPQHF
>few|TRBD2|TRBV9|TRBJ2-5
TGTGCCAGCAGCGCAAGCGGGAGCACGGAGACCCAGTACTTC
CASSASGSTETQYF